These T cell receptor beta chains were read from a single sample in a study of cytotoxic CD8 clonotypes in ibrutinib-treated CLL. This table comes from immunoSEQ multiplex PCR, and its TCRdb copy is limited to in-frame clones, with some not included. The repertoire includes 250,000 to 350,000 clones, 70% to 80% of them detected once, and around 5.3% sits in the top ten. Sequences were derived from PBMCs, sampled at disease progression, from a patient treated with ibrutinib. Receptor source: a human donor with chronic lymphocytic leukemia. The CDR3 runs from the conserved cysteine through the conserved F or W. D genes are given only for firm matches. The size entry is marked missing in some rows and otherwise reads once, few, many or a size class.

d_gene	v_gene	abundance	j_gene	CDR3aa	CDR3nt
-	TRBV2	-	TRBJ1-2	CAEHAGANGYTF	TGTGCGGAGCACGCGGGGGCCAATGGCTACACCTTC
-	TRBV4-1	-	TRBJ2-2	CASSNTVVGGELFF	TGCGCCAGCAGCAACACGGTAGTGGGCGGGGAGCTGTTTTTT
-	TRBV19	-	TRBJ1-5	CASSDHSNQPQHF	TGTGCCAGTAGTGACCATAGCAATCAGCCCCAGCATTTT
TRBD2	TRBV11-2	few	TRBJ2-7	CASSLAGGLDSYEQYF	TGTGCCAGCAGCCTAGCGGGGGGGCTTGACTCCTACGAGCAGTACTTC
-	TRBV6-1	-	TRBJ2-7	CASKVSSYEQYF	TGTGCCAGCAAGGTGAGCTCCTACGAGCAGTACTTC
TRBD2	TRBV4-3	-	TRBJ2-7	CASSPGTSVYEQYF	TGCGCCAGCAGCCCGGGGACTAGCGTCTACGAGCAGTACTTC
-	TRBV19	few	TRBJ2-2	CASSLRGNTGELFF	TGTGCCAGTAGCCTCCGGGGTAACACCGGGGAGCTGTTTTTT
TRBD2	TRBV19	-	TRBJ2-7	CASSKVAGGAHEQYF	TGTGCCAGTAGTAAGGTAGCGGGAGGTGCTCACGAGCAGTACTTC
-	TRBV6-1	-	TRBJ1-1	CASSEWGYTEAFF	TGTGCCAGCAGTGAATGGGGGTACACTGAAGCTTTCTTT
-	TRBV29-1	-	TRBJ2-1	CSVEGVGASGYEQFF	TGCAGCGTTGAAGGTGTGGGGGCTAGCGGCTATGAGCAGTTCTTC
-	TRBV13	-	TRBJ2-3	CASSSTLANQGKDTQYF	TGTGCCAGCAGCTCGACCCTAGCGAACCAAGGCAAGGATACGCAGTATTTT
-	TRBV28	-	TRBJ1-1	CASSLWEANTEAFF	TGTGCCAGCAGTTTGTGGGAGGCGAACACTGAAGCTTTCTTT